Presented here are 14 T cell receptor beta chains from one specimen sequenced in a study of T cell repertoires in cytomegalovirus infection. TCRdb redid the calling of the reads with MiXCR, one entry per CDR3 protein. Of roughly 600,000 distinct CDR3 sequences listed, 20% to 30% were seen once; the top ten hold around 8%. The sequenced sample was CD8+ T cells from PBMCs. These receptors came from a human donor in good health (CMV status not recorded). Some clones in this sample may be carry-over from other donors' samples.

This clonotype was counted only a few times. The V gene is TRBV5-1, the J gene TRBJ1-4; a possible D gene is TRBD1 (6 bases). CDR1 is SGHRS, CDR2 YFSETQ, per germline. Trimming took 4 bases from V and 6 from J, leaving 13 bases between them. The CDR3 runs 14 residues. The CDR3 bases are TGCGCCAGCAGCCAGACAGGAAGCTATGAAAAACTGTTTTTT. This translates into CASSQTGSYEKLFF.

The CDR3 nucleotides are TGTGCCTGGAGTGTCCGCACGGGGGCCCACAATGAGCAGTTCTTC. Encoded protein: CAWSVRTGAHNEQFF. The chain joins TRBV30 to TRBJ2-1; either TRBD1 or TRBD2 may fit D (6 bases each). This CDR3 has 15 amino acids. Germline CDR1 and CDR2: GTSNPN and SVGIG (reference sequence). V gave up 0 bases and J gave up 5 bases, with 14 bases separating them. Using reference TRBV30 and TRBJ2-1 for the parts outside the CDR3, the full variable domain is SQTIHQWPATLVQPVGSPLSLECTVEGTSNPNLYWYRQAAGRGLQLLFYSVGIGQISSEVPQNLSASRPQDRQFILSSKKLLLSDSGFYLCAWSVRTGAHNEQFFGPGTRLTVL.

The CDR3 nucleotides are TGTGCCAACAATGAATTCGCCAGCTCTGGAAACACCATATATTTT. Translating gives CANNEFASSGNTIYF. This chain connects TRBV25-1 to TRBJ1-3; D not certain. Germline V gene sequence: CDR1 MGHDK, CDR2 SYGVNS. The CDR3 consists of 15 residues. Deletions cut 10 bases from V and 0 bases from J, with 16 bases between.

The rearrangement joins TRBV29-1 to TRBJ2-7; D gene unclear. Per germline, CDR1 SQVTM and CDR2 ANQGSEA. This CDR3 is built from 11 residues. The V end was cut by 2 bases, the J end by 3 bases, with 5 bases between. In DNA form, the CDR3 reads TGCAGCGTTGAAAACGGCTACGAGCAGTACGTC. Its protein is CSVENGYEQYV.

This clonotype was counted only a few times. The chain couples TRBV9 to TRBJ1-2; D gene unclear. The CDR3 covers 11 residues. The germline V gene has CDR1 SGDLS and CDR2 YYNGEE. Trimming removed 7 bases at V and 4 bases at J, with 8 bases between. The CDR3 region has the DNA TGTGCCAGCCTCAGCCCCTATGGCTACACCTTC. Its translation: CASLSPYGYTF.

This clonotype was counted only a few times. The rearrangement links TRBV10-3 to TRBJ2-1, with a weak D call TRBD2 (5 bases). Germline assignment: CDR1 ENHRY and CDR2 SYGVKD. The CDR3 has 14 residues. V lost 0 bases, J lost 5 bases, and 8 bases lay in between. CDR3 DNA: TGTGCCATCAGTGAGTCGGAGGCCAACAATGAGCAGTTCTTC. As protein: CAISESEANNEQFF.

J is TRBJ1-5 and V is TRBV19, with D perhaps matching TRBD1 (5 bases). The CDR3 sequence is 13 residues long. Germline V gene data show CDR1 as LNHDA and CDR2 as SQIVND (reference sequence). Trimming shortened V by 5 bases and J by 6 bases, and 11 bases separated the two germline ends. This CDR3 reads CASSSRVFQPQHF. The DNA of the CDR3 is TGTGCCAGTAGTTCCAGGGTTTTTCAGCCCCAGCATTTT.

This clonotype was found a few times. The genes are TRBV19 and TRBJ1-1, with D hard to call. CDR3 length equals 11 residues. The germline CDR1 and CDR2 sequences are LNHDA and SQIVND (reference sequence). Between the trimmed V and J ends, which lost 8 bases and 5 bases, there was a span of 9 bases. The CDR3 sequence is CASYTRTEAFF. The CDR3 DNA reads as TGTGCCAGTTATACGCGGACTGAAGCTTTCTTT.

V usage is TRBV6-2 or TRBV6-3 and J usage is TRBJ2-7; possibly TRBD1 or TRBD2 for D (6 bases each). V was trimmed by 6 bases and J by 3 bases, leaving 15 bases between them. Looked up from germline, CDR1 is MNHEY and CDR2 is SVGEGT. The CDR3 runs 14 residues. Here the CDR3 reads CASSEGEEVYEQYV. CDR3 in DNA: TGTGCCAGCAGCGAGGGGGAGGAGGTCTACGAGCAGTACGTC.

This clonotype was found a few times. V is TRBV7-9 and J is TRBJ2-1, with D perhaps TRBD1 (5 bases). The CDR3 sequence is 13 residues long. Deletions cut 4 bases from V and 5 bases from J, with 9 bases between. Germline assignment: CDR1 SEHNR and CDR2 FQNEAQ (reference sequence). The CDR3 nucleotides read TGTGCCAGCAGCTCAGACAGTAACAATGAGCAGTTCTTC. Its translation is CASSSDSNNEQFF.

This clonotype was recorded a few times. The gene calls are TRBV27 and TRBJ1-1; D remains ambiguous. The V end lost 5 bases, the J end lost 5 bases, and 15 bases lay between the germline ends. Per the germline V gene, CDR1 is MNHEY and CDR2 is SMNVEV (reference sequence). This CDR3 spans 14 amino acids. As DNA, the CDR3 is TGTGCCAGCAGTACAAGCGGAGGTTGGACTGAAGCTTTCTTT. It encodes CASSTSGGWTEAFF.

This clonotype was seen a handful of times. The chain uses TRBV10-2 and TRBJ2-1; unclear D gene. V lost 10 bases, J lost 4 bases, and 17 bases lay in between. In germline, CDR1 is WSHSY, CDR2 SAAADI. The length of the CDR3 is 14 residues. CDR3 sequence reads: CATAHDEVYNEQFF. DNA of the CDR3: TGCGCCACAGCTCATGACGAAGTATACAATGAGCAGTTCTTC.

This clonotype showed up just once. The chain links TRBV28 to TRBJ2-2; D remains unclear. The CDR3 has 12 residues. The germline V gene has CDR1 MDHEN and CDR2 SYDVKM. Trimming took 10 bases from V and 5 from J, leaving 11 bases between them. For the CDR3, the DNA is TGTGCCAACACCGAAACGACCGGGGAGCTGTTTTTT. Translating gives CANTETTGELFF. Full variable domain (remainder filled in from reference TRBV28 and TRBJ2-2): DVKVTQSSRYLVKRTGEKVFLECVQDMDHENMFWYRQDPGLGLRLIYFSYDVKMKEKGDIPEGYSVSREKKERFSLILESASTNQTSMYLCANTETTGELFFGEGSRLTVL.

The V gene is TRBV20-1, the J gene TRBJ2-3; 9 bases agree with TRBD2. Germline V CDR1 and CDR2: DFQATT, SNEGSKA (reference sequence). V lost 4 bases, J lost 2 bases, and 7 bases stayed unmatched. CDR3 length equals 15 residues. The CDR3 protein is CSANPSGGYTDTQYF. CDR3 nucleotide sequence: TGCAGTGCTAACCCGAGCGGGGGGTACACAGATACGCAGTATTTT.